This T cell receptor (beta chain) was captured by sequencing in a study of OX40 agonist ivuxolimab in advanced cancers. Study summary: Age averaged around 58 years (range roughly 23 to 90), and just over 80% were male. Three patients got partial responses; one had hepatocellular carcinoma and two had cutaneous melanoma. Study results and limitations: Doses of 0.1 to 3.0 mg/kg were accompanied by clonal expansion of CD4+ and CD8+ blood T cells by week 6. It was not determined which antigens were specifically recognized by the peripheral T cells that had undergone clonal expansion.

Libraries were prepared by immunoSEQ multiplex PCR; TCRdb keeps only in-frame clonotypes and omits some of them. The table includes roughly 120,000 clones, around 93% detected once. Of note for this clone: Its specificity is not known.

This sequence was found in an adult with an advanced solid tumor such as melanoma, head and neck, liver or kidney cancer. The sample was CD4+ or CD8+ T cells sorted from blood, taken in a trial of the OX40 agonist ivuxolimab.

The CDR3 loop is CASSQDLSWTGGLNTEAFF. CDR3 DNA: TGCGCCAGCAGCCAAGATCTTTCCTGGACAGGGGGCCTGAACACTGAAGCTTTCTTT. The chain links TRBV4-1 to TRBJ1-1; TRBD1 agrees at 11 bases. V lost 0 bases and J lost 0; bases outside the gene matches: 9. CDR1 and CDR2 from the germline V gene are MGHRA and YSYEKL. This CDR3 has 19 residues.